The present T cell receptor beta chain was sequenced within a study of Graves' ophthalmopathy and Graves' hyperthyroidism. General observations from the study: Blood also harbored most expanded thyroid clonotypes above 0.001 frequency.

Scientists amplified the TCR beta CDR3 regions from RNA transcripts. An opening RT-PCR round employed HTBI primers and preceded a second-round multiplex PCR. TCRdb analysed the multiplex PCR reads with MiXCR anew, one entry per CDR3 protein. The sample records about 550,000 distinct CDR3 sequences, about 35% being singletons. Unmatched junction bases numbered 12, after V lost 7 bases and J lost 8 bases. The CDR3 is made up of 15 amino acids. In germline, CDR1 is SGHDN, CDR2 FVKESK. This clonotype has only one observation. Antigen specificity is unknown. Sequences were obtained from peripheral blood or thyroid tissue (not recorded which). The chain has TRBV14 and TRBJ2-1; 9 bases map to TRBD2. This clonotype originated in an adult man with Graves' hyperthyroidism. Written as DNA, the CDR3 is TGTGCCAGCAAGCGAGGGGGACTAGCAGGCGATGAGCAGTTCTTC. Translating gives CASKRGGLAGDEQFF.